These 32 T cell receptor beta chains originate from one sample sequenced in a study of post-analysis software for immune sequencing data. Overall study findings and caveats: Roughly 5 TRBV segments (TRBV5-6, TRBV5-1 and TRBV20-1 among them) occurred more frequently in patients than in controls.

TCR beta cDNA libraries had unique molecular identifiers. TCRdb reanalysed the PCR reads using MiXCR and keeps one entry per CDR3 protein. The sample comprises 500,000 to 600,000 distinct CDR3 sequences, 44% of which are singletons, and over 1.5% rests with the top ten. No antigen has been identified for these receptors. Source material: blood. The receptors shown here come from a girl aged 5-17 years with multiple sclerosis.

The J gene is TRBJ2-5, the V gene TRBV12-3 or TRBV12-4; a possible D gene is TRBD1 (6 bases). The CDR3 totals 15 residues. V was trimmed by 5 bases and J by 0 bases, leaving 13 bases between them. The CDR3 DNA reads as TGTGCCAGCAGTACTCTTCGGGACAACCAAGAGACCCAGTACTTC. Translating it yields CASSTLRDNQETQYF.

This chain uses TRBV12-3 or TRBV12-4 with TRBJ2-7; TRBD2 matches 8 bases. The ends lost 2 bases at V and 4 bases at J; junction bases unmatched: 4. This CDR3 comprises 14 residues. The CDR3 reads CASSLKRGPYEQYF. CDR3 nucleotide sequence: TGTGCCAGCAGTTTAAAGCGGGGGCCTTACGAGCAGTACTTC.

This clonotype was counted at least ten times. This sequence joins TRBV20-1 and TRBJ2-7, with D tentatively TRBD2 (6 bases). The V gene's germline CDR1 is DFQATT and CDR2 SNEGSKA (reference sequence). This CDR3 has 15 amino acids. V was clipped by 1 base and J by 2 bases, with 15 bases between them. The CDR3 here is CSARVEEGTPYEQYF. The CDR3 coding sequence is TGCAGTGCTAGAGTTGAGGAAGGGACTCCCTACGAGCAGTACTTC.

The chain couples TRBV27 to TRBJ1-2; a possible D gene is TRBD1 (5 bases). Germline CDR1 is MNHEY and CDR2 is SMNVEV (reference sequence). This CDR3 is 14 amino acids long. Trimming took 5 bases from V and 1 from J, leaving 11 bases between them. CDR3 DNA: TGTGCCAGCAGTAGTCGACAGATTAACTATGGCTACACCTTC. This codes for CASSSRQINYGYTF.

This rearrangement joins TRBV24-1 to TRBJ2-1; 8 bases agree with TRBD2. There are 17 residues in the CDR3. Germline loops: CDR1 KGHDR, CDR2 SFDVKD. Trimming removed 4 bases from V and 6 bases from J; junction bases left unmatched: 13. CDR3 residues: CATSDRPGLGRVNEQFF. CDR3 coding DNA: TGTGCCACCAGTGACCGCCCGGGACTAGGACGGGTCAATGAGCAGTTCTTC.

The chain carries TRBV10-3 and TRBJ2-7; D might be TRBD1 (5 bases). V was cut by 10 bases and J by 0 bases, with 16 bases left in between. Germline lookup yields CDR1 ENHRY and CDR2 SYGVKD. This CDR3 comprises 14 residues. CDR3 amino acids: CANSKSTDSYEQYF. CDR3 nucleotide sequence: TGTGCCAACTCCAAATCGACAGACTCCTACGAGCAGTACTTC.

The chain carries TRBV5-1 and TRBJ2-5; D is unclear. The germline V gene encodes CDR1 SGHRS and CDR2 YFSETQ. This CDR3 has 15 residues. Trimming cost V 0 bases and J 2 bases, with 11 bases left between them. The CDR3 is CASSLDGQIQETQYF. Written as DNA, the CDR3 is TGCGCCAGCAGCTTGGACGGGCAAATACAAGAGACCCAGTACTTC.

The CDR3 bases are TGTGCCAGCAGTCCTCAGAACACTGAAGCTTTCTTT. This gives the protein CASSPQNTEAFF. The V call is TRBV12-3 or TRBV12-4, the J call TRBJ1-1; D unresolved. V was cut by 5 bases and J by 1 base, with 5 bases left in between. This CDR3 comprises 12 residues.

This chain connects TRBV6-6 to TRBJ2-7; 9 bases align to TRBD2. Germline-derived CDR1 and CDR2 are MNHNY and SVGAGI (reference sequence). The CDR3 covers 14 residues. The trim removed 4 bases at V and 1 base at J, leaving 2 bases unmatched. The CDR3 is CASSSREGSYEQYF. The CDR3 DNA reads as TGTGCCAGCAGTTCGCGGGAGGGATCCTACGAGCAGTACTTC.

This clonotype was counted a single time. The chain recombines TRBV5-1 with TRBJ2-5; 14 bases match TRBD2. This CDR3 is built from 17 residues. Trimming took 3 bases from V and 4 from J; bases not matched to a gene: 8. CDR1 and CDR2 from the germline V gene are SGHRS and YFSETQ. DNA for the CDR3: TGCGCCAGCAGCTCCGGGACTAGCGGGGGAGGTGGAGAGACCCAGTACTTC. It translates to CASSSGTSGGGGETQYF.

On this clonotype itself: Here the CDR3 omits its conserved ending phenylalanine or tryptophan, so a read error is the likely source. The chain employs TRBV9 and TRBJ2-3; D unresolved. Trimming took 2 bases from V and 6 from J, leaving 7 bases between them. The CDR3 is 12 amino acids. Germline values: CDR1 SGDLS, CDR2 YYNGEE. The CDR3 sequence: CASSVSFDTQYS. The CDR3 DNA follows: TGTGCCAGCAGCGTCTCTTTCGATACGCAGTATTCT.

The rearrangement uses TRBV28 and TRBJ2-3, with 8 bases aligning to TRBD1. V dropped 7 bases and J dropped 2; count of bases not matched to a gene: 17. CDR3 length: 18 amino acids. Germline-derived CDR1 and CDR2 are MDHEN and SYDVKM. The CDR3 DNA reads TGTGCCAGCATCCGGCGGACAGGGCGCTTTATCACCACAGATACGCAGTATTTT. Translating it yields CASIRRTGRFITTDTQYF. Full variable domain (remainder filled in from reference TRBV28 and TRBJ2-3): DVKVTQSSRYLVKRTGEKVFLECVQDMDHENMFWYRQDPGLGLRLIYFSYDVKMKEKGDIPEGYSVSREKKERFSLILESASTNQTSMYLCASIRRTGRFITTDTQYFGPGTRLTVL.

The rearrangement uses TRBV7-9 and TRBJ2-5, with D possibly matching TRBD1 (5 bases). The J call may be incorrect, as the DNA end agrees better with TRBJ2-7. The length of the CDR3 is 14 residues. The V gene's germline CDR1 is SEHNR and CDR2 FQNEAQ (reference sequence). The CDR3 DNA is TGTGCCAGCAGCCCCAGGGCTCCGGAGTCCGAGCAGTACTTC. It encodes CASSPRAPESEQYF.

The chain uses TRBV10-3 and TRBJ1-4; possibly TRBD1 for D (6 bases). Per the germline V gene, CDR1 is ENHRY and CDR2 is SYGVKD. The V end was cut by 0 bases, the J end by 6 bases, with 11 bases between. CDR3 length: 15 residues. In DNA form, the CDR3 reads TGTGCCATCAGTGAGTCCCAGGGGTCGGATGAAAAACTGTTTTTT. As protein: CAISESQGSDEKLFF.

This clonotype was seen only once. The chain carries TRBV29-1 and TRBJ2-1; TRBD2 agrees at 7 bases. J gave up 2 bases and V 5 bases, and 9 bases lay outside the gene matches. The CDR3 is made up of 15 amino acids. CDR1 and CDR2 from the germline V gene are SQVTM and ANQGSEA. As DNA, the CDR3 is TGCAGCGTTATATTGTGGGAGGGAGCCTACAATGAGCAGTTCTTC. The encoded protein is CSVILWEGAYNEQFF.

This sequence joins TRBV20-1 and TRBJ1-1; 7 bases match TRBD1. Germline V CDR1 and CDR2: DFQATT, SNEGSKA (reference sequence). The CDR3 has 13 amino acids. V lost 3 bases and J lost 3; bases outside the gene matches: 4. In DNA form, the CDR3 reads TGCAGTGCTAGTACCCAGGGGGACACTGAAGCTTTCTTT. Its protein is CSASTQGDTEAFF.

The chain joins TRBV29-1 to TRBJ2-4, with 8 bases identical to TRBD1. Germline CDR1 reads SQVTM; CDR2 reads ANQGSEA. This CDR3 spans 14 amino acids. V was pared by 5 bases and J by 2 bases, with 5 bases of the junction left unmatched. CDR3 loop: CSVQGARSKNIQYF. CDR3 DNA: TGCAGCGTTCAGGGGGCGAGATCCAAAAACATTCAGTACTTC.

This rearrangement joins TRBV12-3 or TRBV12-4 to TRBJ2-7, with 7 positions matching TRBD2. Germline trimming cut 3 bases from V and 0 bases from J; bases unmatched to any gene: 2. This CDR3 is built from 14 residues. CDR3 DNA sequence: TGTGCCAGCAGTTTCTCTAGCGGCTCCTACGAGCAGTACTTC. This sequence encodes CASSFSSGSYEQYF.

As concerns this clonotype: An end of the junction differs from the germline gene, which may be a read error. CDR3 region: CASSLTDSTGTQYF. DNA for the CDR3: TGCGCCAGCAGCTTGACGGACTCCACAGGTACGCAGTATTTT. The V call is TRBV5-1, the J call TRBJ2-3, with D perhaps assigned TRBD1 or TRBD2 (5 bases each). This CDR3 has 14 amino acids. Germline V gives CDR1 SGHRS, CDR2 YFSETQ.

This chain joins TRBV20-1 and TRBJ2-3; D unresolved. Trimming took off 4 bases at V and 3 bases at J, with 11 bases between the two ends. There are 13 residues in the CDR3. In germline, CDR1 is DFQATT, CDR2 SNEGSKA (reference sequence). DNA of the CDR3: TGCAGTGCTATCGGATCGACGACAGATACGCAGTATTTT. It is translated as CSAIGSTTDTQYF.

This clonotype turned up a few times. This chain connects TRBV12-3 or TRBV12-4 to TRBJ2-7, with no clear D. CDR3 length equals 16 residues. V lost 2 bases to trimming and J lost 0 bases, with 14 bases between them. This chain's CDR3 is CASSLQPPPFSYEQYF. The CDR3 DNA is TGTGCCAGCAGTTTACAACCTCCACCCTTCTCCTACGAGCAGTACTTC.

CDR3 residues: CASSSLHELAGRTYEQYF. Here the CDR3 DNA reads TGTGCCAGCAGCTCTCTTCATGAGCTAGCGGGAAGGACCTACGAGCAGTACTTC. This chain connects TRBV12-3 or TRBV12-4 to TRBJ2-7, with 9 bases aligning to TRBD2. V was clipped by 6 bases and J by 2 bases; unmatched bases: 17. This CDR3 spans 18 amino acids.

This clonotype was found a few times. The gene calls are TRBV4-2 and TRBJ2-7; tentative D call: TRBD2 (5 bases). The CDR3 spans 17 residues. Germline V gives CDR1 LGHNA, CDR2 YNFKEQ. The V end was cut by 4 bases, the J end by 1 base, with 20 bases between. CDR3 sequence reads: CASSPRTARGNSYEQYF. The DNA of the CDR3 is TGTGCCAGCAGCCCGCGTACGGCCCGGGGAAATTCCTACGAGCAGTACTTC.

The rearrangement uses TRBV3-1 and TRBJ1-1; no definite D call. Trimming took off 0 bases at V and 1 base at J, with 6 bases between the two ends. This CDR3 is built from 14 residues. Germline-derived CDR1 and CDR2 are LGHDT and YNNKEL (reference sequence). CDR3 DNA sequence: TGTGCCAGCAGCCAAGAATGGCAGAACACTGAAGCTTTCTTT. Translated, it gives CASSQEWQNTEAFF.

This rearrangement joins TRBV12-3 or TRBV12-4 to TRBJ1-2; perhaps TRBD1 as D (5 bases). V lost 1 base to trimming and J lost 5 bases, with 20 bases between them. CDR3 size: 17 residues. The CDR3 DNA is TGTGCCAGCAGTTTAGGTGGAACAGGAGGAACTCCTTATGGCTACACCTTC. Protein sequence: CASSLGGTGGTPYGYTF.

This clonotype has more than one count but fewer than ten. The V gene is TRBV12-3 or TRBV12-4, the J gene TRBJ2-1; D is possibly TRBD1 (6 bases). Trimming took off 5 bases at V and 3 bases at J, with 17 bases between the two ends. The CDR3 covers 16 residues. CDR3 sequence (DNA): TGTGCCAGCAGTCCCGAAAGTGGACAGATCTACAATGAGCAGTTCTTC. It specifies CASSPESGQIYNEQFF.

CDR3 loop: CAWSVGAGGRNEQFF. In DNA form, the CDR3 reads TGTGCCTGGAGTGTGGGAGCGGGGGGGCGGAATGAGCAGTTCTTC. The chain recombines TRBV30 with TRBJ2-1, with 10 bases fitting TRBD2. Trimming at V came to 0 bases and at J to 7 bases, leaving 6 bases not matched to a gene. The CDR3 loop spans 15 amino acids. CDR1 GTSNPN and CDR2 SVGIG come from the germline V gene (reference sequence).

The chain employs TRBV11-2 and TRBJ2-7, with 12 bases fitting TRBD1. CDR1 SGHAT and CDR2 FQNNGV come from the germline V gene. The length of the CDR3 is 15 residues. V was clipped by 5 bases and J by 6 bases; unmatched bases: 8. The CDR3 DNA reads TGTGCCAGCAGCCGAACAGGGACAGGGGGCGGCGAGCAGTACTTC. This codes for CASSRTGTGGGEQYF. The variable domain in full, with the rest retrieved from reference TRBV11-2 and TRBJ2-7, is EAGVAQSPRYKIIEKRQSVAFWCNPISGHATLYWYQQILGQGPKLLIQFQNNGVVDDSQLPKDRFSAERLKGVDSTLKIQPAKLEDSAVYLCASSRTGTGGGEQYFGPGTRLTVT.

A word on this clonotype: Relative to the germline gene, one junction end is altered; a read error may explain this. The V gene is TRBV12-3 or TRBV12-4, the J gene TRBJ2-3, with D uncertain. CDR3 size: 13 residues. CDR3 in amino acids: CAGSWTVVDTQYF. The CDR3, as DNA: TGTGCCGGCAGTTGGACCGTCGTAGATACGCAGTATTTT.

The V and J genes are TRBV5-1 and TRBJ1-2; D remains ambiguous. The CDR3 runs to 15 residues. Trimming took off 4 bases at V and 0 bases at J, with 13 bases between the two ends. CDR1 is SGHRS, CDR2 YFSETQ, per germline. CDR3 coding DNA: TGCGCCAGCAGCCCCGAGCAGCCCACTAACTATGGCTACACCTTC. Translation gives CASSPEQPTNYGYTF. Using reference TRBV5-1 and TRBJ1-2 for the parts outside the CDR3, the full variable domain is KAGVTQTPRYLIKTRGQQVTLSCSPISGHRSVSWYQQTPGQGLQFLFEYFSETQRNKGNFPGRFSGRQFSNSRSEMNVSTLELGDSALYLCASSPEQPTNYGYTFGSGTRLTVV.

This sequence joins TRBV12-3 or TRBV12-4 and TRBJ2-3, with 7 bases that match TRBD1. This CDR3 region has 14 residues. Trimming at V came to 8 bases and at J to 1 base, leaving 6 bases not matched to a gene. DNA of the CDR3: TGTGCCAGCCTGCCCGGGACAGGCACAGATACGCAGTATTTT. Protein sequence: CASLPGTGTDTQYF.

This clonotype was counted between two and nine times. The chain uses TRBV18 and TRBJ1-1, with D perhaps TRBD1 (6 bases). The CDR3 sequence is 13 residues long. The V and J ends lost 1 base and 5 bases respectively, with 8 bases between them. The germline CDR1 and CDR2 sequences are KGHSH and LQKENI. DNA for the CDR3: TGTGCCAGCTCACCACAGGGGGGAACTGAAGCTTTCTTT. Translating it yields CASSPQGGTEAFF.